A single sample is the source of the 5 T cell receptor beta chains below, sequenced in a study of cytotoxic CD8 clonotypes in ibrutinib-treated CLL. Sequenced by immunoSEQ multiplex PCR; TCRdb stores in-frame clones only, minus some. The sample lists approximately 12,000 clones; approximately 65% were seen once. The sample in question was PBMCs, obtained before ibrutinib treatment. The receptor source for this set is a human donor with chronic lymphocytic leukemia.

This clone turned up a few times. The J gene is TRBJ2-7, the V gene TRBV19; D may match TRBD1 or TRBD2 (6 bases each). Germline CDR1 LNHDA, CDR2 SQIVND (reference sequence). Trimming removed 5 bases at V and 4 bases at J, with 12 bases between. CDR3 length: 13 residues. The chain's CDR3 is CASSPQGGYEQYF. CDR3 coding DNA: TGTGCCAGTAGTCCGCAAGGGGGGTACGAGCAGTACTTC.

This clone was seen a handful of times. The genes are TRBV7-8 and TRBJ2-7; D gene unclear. The CDR3 runs 13 residues. The germline CDR1 and CDR2 sequences are SGHVS and FQNEAQ. V was clipped by 1 base and J by 4 bases, with 8 bases between them. CDR3 in DNA: TGTGCCAGCAGCTTAGACGTCGCGTACGAGCAGTACTTC. It translates to CASSLDVAYEQYF.

The chain is built from TRBV7-3 and TRBJ1-2, with TRBD1 matching over 9 bases. CDR3 length: 13 amino acids. The V gene's germline CDR1 is SGHTA and CDR2 FQGTGA. The junction had 5 bases not matched to a gene; V was cut back by 5 bases and J by 7 bases. The CDR3 loop is CASSPTGGSGYTF. CDR3 in DNA: TGTGCCAGCAGCCCGACAGGGGGTAGTGGCTACACCTTC. The entire variable domain, with the rest obtained from reference TRBV7-3 and TRBJ1-2, is as follows: GAGVSQTPSNKVTEKGKYVELRCDPISGHTALYWYRQSLGQGPEFLIYFQGTGAADDSGLPNDRFFAVRPEGSVSTLKIQRTERGDSAVYLCASSPTGGSGYTFGSGTRLTVV.

The table lists this clone with a few counts. The J gene is TRBJ1-3, the V gene TRBV9, with unresolved D. CDR1 and CDR2 (germline): SGDLS, YYNGEE. The CDR3 sequence is 14 residues long. Trimming stripped 1 base from V and 0 bases from J, with 5 bases between. The DNA for the CDR3 is TGTGCCAGCAGCGTACGGGGCTCTGGAAACACCATATATTTT. It specifies CASSVRGSGNTIYF. The full variable domain, its missing parts supplied by reference TRBV9 and TRBJ1-3, is DSGVTQTPKHLITATGQRVTLRCSPRSGDLSVYWYQQSLDQGLQFLIQYYNGEERAKGNILERFSAQQFPDLHSELNLSSLELGDSALYFCASSVRGSGNTIYFGEGSWLTVV.

V usage is TRBV18 and J usage is TRBJ1-6; a possible D gene is TRBD1 (5 bases). Germline CDR1 reads KGHSH; CDR2 reads LQKENI. Trimming cost V 1 base and J 8 bases, with 12 bases left between them. There are 15 residues in the CDR3. The CDR3 region has the DNA TGTGCCAGCTCACCACTGAGATCCAGGGATTCACCCCTCCACTTT. Translating gives CASSPLRSRDSPLHF.